This paragraph reports one TCR beta chain. Method: immunoSEQ multiplex PCR; TCRdb's copy keeps in-frame clones and lacks some. Of roughly 200,000 clones in the sample, 88% are singletons; the top ten hold just over 2.5%. The data originate from a study of blood T cell repertoires in COVID-19. Recovered status in Cohort 3 required two negative PCRs, clearance, or symptom resolution. The V gene lost 0 bases and the J gene lost 8 bases, with 17 bases spanning the gap. Germline V gives CDR1 SGDLS, CDR2 YYNGEE. This CDR3 has 15 amino acids. The rearrangement joins TRBV9 to TRBJ1-2; D unresolved. This TCR was sampled from a woman in her 30s who had recovered from COVID-19. Source material: PBMCs or T cells enriched from blood (not recorded which). This CDR3 is CASSVDVWEGPGYTF. The DNA for the CDR3 is TGTGCCAGCAGCGTAGATGTTTGGGAGGGTCCCGGCTACACCTTC.